This T cell receptor (beta chain) emerged from a study of CXCR3-negative and CXCR3-positive naive CD8 T cells. Overall study findings and caveats: Hydrophobicity was higher for TRB CDR3s found in CXCR3-positive naive cells than in CXCR3-negative naive cells. Naive cells that were CXCR3-negative or CXCR3-positive used TRBV-TRBJ genes alike, while memory cells diverged.

Approximately 300,000 cells per CD8+ T cell subset were flow-sorted in triplicate. Definition of naive CD8+ T cells rested on a CD45RO-CCR7+CD27+CD95- profile. The libraries of TRB cDNA were prepared using 5' RACE with UMI labels. TCRdb reanalyzed the 5' RACE reads, giving one entry per CDR3 protein sequence and no DNA. Its listing shows about 120,000 distinct CDR3 sequences. For this clonotype: The antigen is unknown.

Sequenced input: naive CXCR3+ CD8+ T cells from blood. Sample subset: CD45RO-CCR7+CD27+CD95- naive CD8+ T cells expressing CXCR3 (TNR3+). This TCR was recovered from a human donor in good health. Some clones in this sample may be carry-over from other donors' samples.

This chain's CDR3 is CASNTQGGNTRYF. The genes are TRBV28 and TRBJ2-3; the TCRdb D gene call, TRBD1, has no DNA to confirm it. The germline gives CDR1 MDHEN, CDR2 SYDVKM. The CDR3 is made up of 13 amino acids.